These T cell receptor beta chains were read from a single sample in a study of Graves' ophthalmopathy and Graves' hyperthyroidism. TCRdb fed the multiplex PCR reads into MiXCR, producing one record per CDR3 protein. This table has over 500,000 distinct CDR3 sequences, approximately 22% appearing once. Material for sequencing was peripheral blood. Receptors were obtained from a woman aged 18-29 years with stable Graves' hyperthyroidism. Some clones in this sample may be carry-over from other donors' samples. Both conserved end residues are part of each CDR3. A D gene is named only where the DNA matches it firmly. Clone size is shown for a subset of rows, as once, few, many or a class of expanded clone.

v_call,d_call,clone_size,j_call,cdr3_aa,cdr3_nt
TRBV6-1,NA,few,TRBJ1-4,CASTAGATNEKLFF,TGTGCCAGCACGGCCGGTGCAACTAATGAAAAACTGTTTTTT
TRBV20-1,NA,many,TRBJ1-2,CSAIGDSNYGYTF,TGCAGTGCTATAGGGGATTCAAACTATGGCTACACCTTC
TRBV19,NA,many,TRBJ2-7,CASGRIEDSEQYF,TGTGCCAGTGGACGGATAGAAGACTCCGAGCAGTACTTC
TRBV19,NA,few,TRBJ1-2,CASRSSGRESGYTF,TGTGCCAGTAGATCCTCGGGCAGGGAGTCCGGCTACACCTTC
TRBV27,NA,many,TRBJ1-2,CASSPMRQVGYTF,TGTGCCAGCAGTCCCATGAGGCAGGTTGGCTACACCTTC
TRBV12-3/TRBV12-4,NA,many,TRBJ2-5,CASSPVGVWEETQYF,TGTGCCAGCAGTCCCGTGGGGGTGTGGGAAGAGACCCAGTACTTC
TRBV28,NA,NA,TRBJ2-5,CASSPHSGFLRGTQYF,TGTGCCAGCAGTCCTCACTCCGGGTTCCTCCGAGGGACCCAGTACTTC
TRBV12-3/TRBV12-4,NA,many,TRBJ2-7,CASSPPGKTYEQYF,TGTGCCAGCAGTCCCCCTGGGAAAACCTACGAGCAGTACTTC
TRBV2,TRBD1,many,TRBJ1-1,CASSLGGTGEAFF,TGTGCCAGCAGTCTAGGGGGGACAGGGGAAGCTTTCTTT
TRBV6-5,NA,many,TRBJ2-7,CASSFRTGIHEQYF,TGTGCCAGCAGTTTCCGGACCGGAATCCACGAGCAGTACTTC
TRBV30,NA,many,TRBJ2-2,CAGGRGELFF,TGTGCCGGAGGGCGAGGGGAGCTGTTTTTT
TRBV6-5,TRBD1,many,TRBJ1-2,CASMPTGGVDYGYTF,TGTGCCAGCATGCCAACAGGGGGCGTCGACTATGGCTACACCTTC
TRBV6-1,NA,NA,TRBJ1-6,CASSDGGRGAPLHF,TGTGCCAGCAGTGATGGAGGGAGAGGCGCACCCCTCCACTTT
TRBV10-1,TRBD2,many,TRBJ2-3,CASSVAGARYTQYF,TGCGCCAGCAGTGTCGCGGGAGCGCGGTATACGCAGTATTTT